This TCR beta chain came from a study of OX40 agonist ivuxolimab in advanced cancers. Whole-study context: Six ivuxolimab dose levels, 0.01 to 10 mg/kg, were given intravenously every 2 weeks.

Libraries were prepared by immunoSEQ multiplex PCR; TCRdb keeps only in-frame clonotypes and omits some of them. The sample gives tens of thousands of clones, roughly nine tenths of which show up once; 3.8% is in the top ten. This CDR3 is 15 amino acids long. Per the germline V gene, CDR1 is KGHSH and CDR2 is LQKENI. V lost 4 bases to trimming and J lost 4 bases; unmatched junction nucleotides: 4. The origin of this receptor is an adult with an advanced solid tumor such as melanoma, head and neck, liver or kidney cancer. The sample in question was CD4+ or CD8+ T cells sorted from blood, obtained in a trial of the OX40 agonist ivuxolimab. V gene TRBV18 combines with J gene TRBJ2-2; 9 bases match TRBD1. DNA for the CDR3: TGTGCCAGCTCACAAACAGGGGGCGGCACCGGGGAGCTGTTTTTT. This encodes CASSQTGGGTGELFF.